One TCR beta chain is described in this entry. What it binds is unknown. The data belong to a study of shared clonotypes between healthy human individuals. The CDR3 length is 15 residues. Sorted-subset replicate PCR reactions were performed with 150 to 200 ng DNA, corresponding to tens of thousands of T cell genomes. Sequencing was performed with immunoSEQ multiplex PCR; in TCRdb, only in-frame clones are kept and a portion is missing. Of around 200,000 clones in the sample, about 93% are singletons; the top ten hold around 0.067%. Overall study findings and caveats: Clonotype sharing across a few donors was observed for about 5.2% of naive CD4 clonotypes.

The chain has TRBV21-1 and TRBJ2-7; the D call TRBD1 from the table was never checked on the DNA. TRBV21-1 is listed as a pseudogene. The specimen sequenced was naive CD4+ T cells sorted from blood. Noted subset: CD45RA+ positively selected. The source of this sequence is a woman in her twenties or thirties in good health. CDR3 in DNA: TGTGCCAGCATCAAAGGATGGGACAGGGGTTACGAGCAGTACTTC. The encoded protein is CASIKGWDRGYEQYF.